Below are 32 T cell receptor beta chains sequenced from a single sample in a study of cytomegalovirus exposure and HLA in healthy donors. The method was immunoSEQ multiplex PCR; TCRdb's version includes in-frame clones alone and lacks a portion of them. The sample includes about 180,000 clones, around nine tenths of them seen just once. Sequenced sample: PBMCs. The receptor source for this set is a man aged 18 to 30 in good health and CMV-seropositive.

V usage is TRBV5-4 and J usage is TRBJ2-1; tentative D call: TRBD2 (6 bases). CDR3 length: 13 amino acids. The V and J ends lost 4 bases and 4 bases respectively, with 9 bases between them. CDR1 is SGHNT, CDR2 YYREEE, per germline (reference sequence). The CDR3 reads CASSVGLYNEQFF. In DNA, the CDR3 is TGTGCCAGCAGCGTGGGACTTTACAATGAGCAGTTCTTC.

The chain has TRBV5-1 and TRBJ2-2, with 10 positions matching TRBD2. The CDR3 is 16 amino acids. V lost 0 bases to trimming and J lost 2 bases; unmatched junction nucleotides: 1. Germline V gene data show CDR1 as SGHRS and CDR2 as YFSETQ. Here the CDR3 reads CASSLALAGNTGELFF. As DNA, the CDR3 is TGCGCCAGCAGCTTGGCACTAGCGGGAAACACCGGGGAGCTGTTTTTT. Looking up the rest from reference TRBV5-1 and TRBJ2-2 gives the full variable domain: KAGVTQTPRYLIKTRGQQVTLSCSPISGHRSVSWYQQTPGQGLQFLFEYFSETQRNKGNFPGRFSGRQFSNSRSEMNVSTLELGDSALYLCASSLALAGNTGELFFGEGSRLTVL.

This clone was seen only once. The chain recombines TRBV10-3 with TRBJ2-5; a possible D gene is TRBD2 (5 bases). Germline V lookup: CDR1 ENHRY, CDR2 SYGVKD. V shed 0 bases and J shed 3 bases, with 8 bases lying between them. The CDR3 extends over 14 amino acids. CDR3 residues: CAISESNGEETQYF. The CDR3 DNA is TGTGCCATCAGTGAGTCGAACGGGGAAGAGACCCAGTACTTC.

V gene TRBV7-9 combines with J gene TRBJ1-2; no reliable D call. V lost 3 bases to trimming and J lost 8 bases, with 16 bases between them. The V gene's germline CDR1 is SEHNR and CDR2 FQNEAQ (reference sequence). This CDR3 comprises 14 residues. Written as DNA, the CDR3 is TGTGCCAGCAGCTTTATACTCGGACGGGAAGGCTACACCTTC. It yields the protein CASSFILGREGYTF.

The V and J genes are TRBV4-1 and TRBJ1-1; D is unresolved. V was trimmed by 0 bases and J by 7 bases, leaving 6 bases between them. The germline V gene encodes CDR1 MGHRA and CDR2 YSYEKL. CDR3 length: 12 residues. This CDR3 reads CASSQDPGEAFF. The CDR3 DNA is TGCGCCAGCAGCCAAGATCCGGGTGAAGCTTTCTTT.

The rearrangement uses TRBV9 and TRBJ2-1, with 10 bases aligning to TRBD2. This CDR3 is 16 amino acids long. V was clipped by 1 base and J by 2 bases; unmatched bases: 3. The germline V gene has CDR1 SGDLS and CDR2 YYNGEE. The CDR3 coding sequence is TGTGCCAGCAGCGTACAACTAGCGGGGACCTACAATGAGCAGTTCTTC. It is translated as CASSVQLAGTYNEQFF.

The V gene is TRBV6-6, the J gene TRBJ2-1; D is unresolved. The V gene's germline CDR1 is MNHNY and CDR2 SVGAGI (reference sequence). The CDR3 is made up of 11 amino acids. The ends were cut back, 6 bases at V and 8 bases at J, with 8 bases in the middle. CDR3 nucleotide sequence: TGTGCCAGCAGCCCTGGCCATGAGCAGTTCTTC. Protein sequence: CASSPGHEQFF.

This chain uses TRBV5-1 with TRBJ2-1; possible D gene TRBD2, 5 bases. The CDR3 totals 15 residues. Germline assignment: CDR1 SGHRS and CDR2 YFSETQ. Between the trimmed V and J ends, which lost 1 base and 7 bases, there was a span of 15 bases. The CDR3 protein is CASSLMGALMNEQFF. The CDR3 coding sequence is TGCGCCAGCAGCTTGATGGGAGCCCTTATGAATGAGCAGTTCTTC.

This chain uses TRBV28 with TRBJ1-2; 7 nucleotides match TRBD1. This CDR3 is 14 amino acids long. The germline gives CDR1 MDHEN, CDR2 SYDVKM. V was clipped by 4 bases and J by 4 bases; unmatched bases: 6. The CDR3 nucleotides are TGTGCCAGCAGTTCGGGACAGCTGGCCTATGGCTACACCTTC. Its translation is CASSSGQLAYGYTF.

DNA of the CDR3: TGTGCCAGCAGTGAGGAGTTACTAGCGGGACTACCCAATGAGCAGTTCTTC. It translates to CASSEELLAGLPNEQFF. The chain joins TRBV6-1 to TRBJ2-1; 10 nucleotides agree with TRBD2. The CDR3 has 17 residues. The ends lost 3 bases at V and 6 bases at J; junction bases unmatched: 11. Germline V gives CDR1 MNHNS, CDR2 SASEGT.

This chain connects TRBV4-2 to TRBJ2-2; D remains unclear. This CDR3 region has 17 residues. With 2 bases removed from V and 6 bases from J, the gap between germline ends came to 19 bases. Germline-derived CDR1 and CDR2 are LGHNA and YNFKEQ. The CDR3: CASSQSHMVGGAGELFF. In DNA form, the CDR3 reads TGTGCCAGCAGCCAATCCCATATGGTAGGCGGCGCCGGGGAGCTGTTTTTT.

This chain links TRBV28 with TRBJ1-1; TRBD1 aligns across 8 bases. The CDR3 length is 12 residues. The trim removed 5 bases at V and 11 bases at J, leaving 7 bases unmatched. Germline loops: CDR1 MDHEN, CDR2 SYDVKM. In DNA, the CDR3 is TGTGCCAGCAGTCAGAGACAGGGGTGGGCTTTCTTT. It specifies CASSQRQGWAFF.

V gene TRBV11-1 combines with J gene TRBJ2-3; D is unclear. With 1 base removed from V and 1 base from J, the gap between germline ends came to 9 bases. The CDR3 contains 15 residues. Germline values: CDR1 SGHAT, CDR2 FQDESV (reference sequence). The CDR3 region is CASSLGYARTDTQYF. The CDR3 nucleotides are TGTGCCAGCAGCTTAGGCTATGCTCGCACAGATACGCAGTATTTT.

The gene calls are TRBV10-2 and TRBJ2-2; D gene ambiguous. The V end was cut by 7 bases, the J end by 6 bases, with 18 bases between. CDR3 size: 15 residues. Per germline, CDR1 WSHSY and CDR2 SAAADI. CDR3 sequence (DNA): TGCGCCAGCACCAGCGAATCCCGGTGGTCCGGGGAGCTGTTTTTT. It encodes CASTSESRWSGELFF.

The V gene is TRBV5-1, the J gene TRBJ1-1; D is perhaps TRBD1 (5 bases). CDR1 SGHRS and CDR2 YFSETQ come from the germline V gene. The V and J ends lost 1 base and 2 bases respectively, with 9 bases between them. The CDR3 totals 14 residues. CDR3 DNA sequence: TGCGCCAGCAGCTTGCGCAGGGCCAACACTGAAGCTTTCTTT. Translation gives CASSLRRANTEAFF. Looking up the rest from reference TRBV5-1 and TRBJ1-1 gives the full variable domain: KAGVTQTPRYLIKTRGQQVTLSCSPISGHRSVSWYQQTPGQGLQFLFEYFSETQRNKGNFPGRFSGRQFSNSRSEMNVSTLELGDSALYLCASSLRRANTEAFFGQGTRLTVV.

This clone appeared many times. This chain links TRBV23-1 with TRBJ1-1; 8 bases match TRBD1. TRBV23-1 is assigned to the ORF class and has an uncertain function. J lost 4 bases, V lost 2 bases, and 3 bases had no gene match. The CDR3 contains 14 residues. CDR3 residues: CASSQRTGTTEAFF. DNA of the CDR3: TGCGCCAGCAGTCAAAGGACAGGGACCACTGAAGCTTTCTTT.

This chain links TRBV2 with TRBJ2-3; D remains unclear. The ends were cut back, 7 bases at V and 2 bases at J, with 7 bases in the middle. Per the germline V gene, CDR1 is SNHLY and CDR2 is FYNNEI. The CDR3 covers 12 residues. CDR3 nucleotide sequence: TGTGCCAGCACTCTAATCACAGATACGCAGTATTTT. Amino acids: CASTLITDTQYF.

This chain uses TRBV7-2 with TRBJ2-7, with 9 bases aligning to TRBD2. Germline V gene sequence: CDR1 SGHTA, CDR2 FQGNSA. Trimming took 4 bases from V and 0 from J; bases not matched to a gene: 13. This CDR3 spans 18 amino acids. CDR3 in DNA: TGTGCCAGCAGCTCCCCCCCGGGGCTAGCGGGAATCTCCTACGAGCAGTACTTC. Translated, it gives CASSSPPGLAGISYEQYF. The variable domain in full, completed from reference TRBV7-2 and TRBJ2-7, reads GAGVSQSPSNKVTEKGKDVELRCDPISGHTALYWYRQSLGQGLEFLIYFQGNSAPDKSGLPSDRFSAERTGGSVSTLTIQRTQQEDSAVYLCASSSPPGLAGISYEQYFGPGTRLTVT.

This clone was detected many times. The chain recombines TRBV30 with TRBJ1-5, with no clear D. Deletions cut 1 base from V and 2 bases from J, with 9 bases between. Germline assignment: CDR1 GTSNPN and CDR2 SVGIG (reference sequence). The CDR3 length is 14 residues. The CDR3 here is CAWSGGVGNQPQHF. For the CDR3, the DNA is TGTGCCTGGAGTGGGGGAGTTGGCAATCAGCCCCAGCATTTT.

The chain uses TRBV4-1 and TRBJ1-2; 10 nucleotides agree with TRBD1. J was trimmed by 4 bases and V by 4 bases; bases with no gene match: 9. This CDR3 is 16 amino acids long. Germline-derived CDR1 and CDR2 are MGHRA and YSYEKL. The CDR3 DNA sequence: TGCGCCAGCAGCCCCTCCCCGGGACAGGGGCCCTATGGCTACACCTTC. Protein product: CASSPSPGQGPYGYTF.

The CDR3 reads CASRVNSGNTIYF. In DNA form, the CDR3 reads TGTGCCAGCCGCGTAAACTCTGGAAACACCATATATTTT. The V call is TRBV6-1, the J call TRBJ1-3; D not resolved. CDR1 and CDR2 (germline): MNHNS, SASEGT. The CDR3 totals 13 residues. V was clipped by 8 bases and J by 0 bases, with 8 bases between them.

The chain has TRBV7-8 and TRBJ2-4; TRBD2 aligns across 7 bases. The CDR3 is made up of 16 amino acids. V dropped 5 bases and J dropped 0; count of bases not matched to a gene: 7. The germline V gene encodes CDR1 SGHVS and CDR2 FQNEAQ. CDR3 in amino acids: CASSGRGGLAKNIQYF. CDR3 sequence (DNA): TGTGCCAGCAGCGGGCGCGGGGGACTAGCCAAAAACATTCAGTACTTC.

J is TRBJ2-1 and V is TRBV28; a weak D match, TRBD1 (5 bases). CDR1 and CDR2 (germline): MDHEN, SYDVKM. V was cut by 5 bases and J by 0 bases, with 14 bases left in between. The CDR3 has 16 residues. CDR3 nucleotide sequence: TGTGCCAGCAGTCTTCTAGGGGCCAGCTCCTACAATGAGCAGTTCTTC. Its protein product is CASSLLGASSYNEQFF.

The chain couples TRBV27 to TRBJ2-7, with D maybe TRBD1 (6 bases). The CDR3 sequence is 17 residues long. Trimming removed 6 bases from V and 3 bases from J, with 24 bases in between. The V gene's germline CDR1 is MNHEY and CDR2 SMNVEV (reference sequence). Here the CDR3 DNA reads TGTGCCAGCAGCCAAACCCCACCAGGGGTCCGCAGCTACGAGCAGTACTTC. As protein: CASSQTPPGVRSYEQYF.

The CDR3 DNA is TGTGCCAGCAGTCAACAGGGCCCCGGGGAGCTGTTTTTT. Its protein is CASSQQGPGELFF. V gene TRBV6-5 combines with J gene TRBJ2-2; D is possibly TRBD1 (6 bases). Germline-derived CDR1 and CDR2 are MNHEY and SVGAGI. The CDR3 consists of 13 residues. V lost 5 bases, J lost 6 bases, and 10 bases lay in between.

The chain recombines TRBV7-2 with TRBJ2-3; perhaps TRBD2 as D (6 bases). CDR1 is SGHTA and CDR2 is FQGNSA in the germline V gene. The CDR3 runs 14 residues. The germline V and J ends were trimmed by 5 bases and 5 bases, with 14 bases remaining between them. CDR3 in amino acids: CASSADYLGDTQYF. CDR3 nucleotides: TGTGCCAGCAGCGCGGACTACCTCGGAGATACGCAGTATTTT.

The chain has TRBV4-2 and TRBJ1-5; no clear D gene. CDR3 length: 15 amino acids. The ends were cut back, 0 bases at V and 9 bases at J, with 15 bases in the middle. Per germline, CDR1 LGHNA and CDR2 YNFKEQ. CDR3 bases: TGTGCCAGCAGCCAAGAAGCAACAGATGGTAGGCCCCAGCATTTT. Translation: CASSQEATDGRPQHF.

The chain couples TRBV5-1 to TRBJ2-3; 8 nucleotides agree with TRBD2. The CDR3 extends over 16 amino acids. The germline V gene encodes CDR1 SGHRS and CDR2 YFSETQ. Germline trimming cut 4 bases from V and 4 bases from J; bases unmatched to any gene: 11. The chain's CDR3 is CASSPLAGGVADTQYF. In DNA, the CDR3 is TGCGCCAGCAGCCCTCTAGCGGGCGGGGTGGCAGATACGCAGTATTTT.

This rearrangement joins TRBV9 to TRBJ2-1; D uncertain. V was shortened by 1 base and J by 4 bases, with 6 bases between the two germline ends. The CDR3 totals 13 residues. CDR1 and CDR2 from the germline V gene are SGDLS and YYNGEE. This CDR3 is CASSVLLYNEQFF. CDR3 DNA: TGTGCCAGCAGCGTATTACTATACAATGAGCAGTTCTTC.

This clone was detected only once. This chain connects TRBV28 to TRBJ1-3; D gene uncertain. There are 14 residues in the CDR3. Between the trimmed V and J ends, which lost 8 bases and 0 bases, there was a span of 11 bases. Germline CDR1 MDHEN, CDR2 SYDVKM. CDR3 loop: CASGDIFSGNTIYF. For the CDR3, the DNA is TGTGCCAGCGGTGACATCTTCTCTGGAAACACCATATATTTT.

The rearrangement uses TRBV20-1 and TRBJ2-7; D ambiguous. V was shortened by 6 bases and J by 3 bases, with 9 bases between the two germline ends. Germline CDR1 DFQATT, CDR2 SNEGSKA (reference sequence). This CDR3 region has 11 residues. The CDR3 sequence is CSAATFYEQYF. As DNA, the CDR3 is TGCAGTGCCGCGACTTTCTACGAGCAGTACTTC.

This clone has just one count. This chain joins TRBV2 and TRBJ1-2; D not resolved. Germline V gene sequence: CDR1 SNHLY, CDR2 FYNNEI. V lost 7 bases to trimming and J lost 7 bases, with 10 bases between them. This CDR3 has 11 residues. The CDR3 sequence is CASMEEFGYTF. The CDR3 coding sequence is TGTGCCAGCATGGAGGAATTTGGCTACACCTTC.